These T cell receptor beta chains were read from a single sample in a study of blood T cell repertoires in COVID-19. Using immunoSEQ multiplex PCR, the repertoire was profiled, and TCRdb retains in-frame clones only, with some absent. The sample lists around 300,000 clones, around 90% occurring once. Sequenced sample: peripheral blood. The receptors stem from a woman aged 25-40 years with COVID-19, enrolled during active disease. Each CDR3 is given with its conserved first and last residue. A D gene is named only where the DNA matches it firmly. The listing skips clone size in some rows; elsewhere it reads once, few, many or a size class.

V gene: TRBV27
clone size: -
J gene: TRBJ1-1
D gene: -
CDR3 DNA: TGTGCCAGCAGTTTGCGGGGCGGAGGCACTGAAGCTTTCTTT
CDR3 protein: CASSLRGGGTEAFF

V gene: TRBV6-4
clone size: -
J gene: TRBJ2-2
D gene: TRBD1
CDR3 DNA: TGTGCCAGTGGGGACAGGAGCACCGGGGAGCTGTTTTTT
CDR3 protein: CASGDRSTGELFF

V gene: TRBV6-6
clone size: -
J gene: TRBJ1-4
D gene: -
CDR3 DNA: TGTGCCAGCAGTTATAGGGGGAGGGGTAATGAAAAACTGTTTTTT
CDR3 protein: CASSYRGRGNEKLFF

V gene: TRBV6-5
clone size: -
J gene: TRBJ1-2
D gene: -
CDR3 DNA: TGTGCCAGTCATGACGGGGGTAATAGCTACACCTTC
CDR3 protein: CASHDGGNSYTF

V gene: TRBV5-1
clone size: once
J gene: TRBJ2-1
D gene: -
CDR3 DNA: TGCGCCAGCAGCTACTCTCTACAGAACAATGAGCAGTTCTTC
CDR3 protein: CASSYSLQNNEQFF

V gene: TRBV10-3
clone size: -
J gene: TRBJ1-6
D gene: TRBD1
CDR3 DNA: TGTGCCATCAGTAAGGGACAGGGGAACTATAATTCACCCCTCCACTTT
CDR3 protein: CAISKGQGNYNSPLHF

V gene: TRBV9
clone size: -
J gene: TRBJ1-3
D gene: TRBD1
CDR3 DNA: TGTGCCAGCAGCGCCCGCCACGGGACAGCCGGAAACACCATATATTTT
CDR3 protein: CASSARHGTAGNTIYF

V gene: TRBV2
clone size: -
J gene: TRBJ2-3
D gene: TRBD2
CDR3 DNA: TGTGCCAGCAGTGAAGGGGCGGGAGGGCCTCCAGATACGCAGTATTTT
CDR3 protein: CASSEGAGGPPDTQYF

V gene: TRBV27
clone size: -
J gene: TRBJ1-5
D gene: -
CDR3 DNA: TGTGCCAGCAGTTTAGGTACAGGGAATCAGCCCCAGCATTTT
CDR3 protein: CASSLGTGNQPQHF

V gene: TRBV29-1
clone size: -
J gene: TRBJ2-5
D gene: -
CDR3 DNA: TGCAGCGTTGCAGCAGGGGTCGGGGAGACCCAGTACTTC
CDR3 protein: CSVAAGVGETQYF